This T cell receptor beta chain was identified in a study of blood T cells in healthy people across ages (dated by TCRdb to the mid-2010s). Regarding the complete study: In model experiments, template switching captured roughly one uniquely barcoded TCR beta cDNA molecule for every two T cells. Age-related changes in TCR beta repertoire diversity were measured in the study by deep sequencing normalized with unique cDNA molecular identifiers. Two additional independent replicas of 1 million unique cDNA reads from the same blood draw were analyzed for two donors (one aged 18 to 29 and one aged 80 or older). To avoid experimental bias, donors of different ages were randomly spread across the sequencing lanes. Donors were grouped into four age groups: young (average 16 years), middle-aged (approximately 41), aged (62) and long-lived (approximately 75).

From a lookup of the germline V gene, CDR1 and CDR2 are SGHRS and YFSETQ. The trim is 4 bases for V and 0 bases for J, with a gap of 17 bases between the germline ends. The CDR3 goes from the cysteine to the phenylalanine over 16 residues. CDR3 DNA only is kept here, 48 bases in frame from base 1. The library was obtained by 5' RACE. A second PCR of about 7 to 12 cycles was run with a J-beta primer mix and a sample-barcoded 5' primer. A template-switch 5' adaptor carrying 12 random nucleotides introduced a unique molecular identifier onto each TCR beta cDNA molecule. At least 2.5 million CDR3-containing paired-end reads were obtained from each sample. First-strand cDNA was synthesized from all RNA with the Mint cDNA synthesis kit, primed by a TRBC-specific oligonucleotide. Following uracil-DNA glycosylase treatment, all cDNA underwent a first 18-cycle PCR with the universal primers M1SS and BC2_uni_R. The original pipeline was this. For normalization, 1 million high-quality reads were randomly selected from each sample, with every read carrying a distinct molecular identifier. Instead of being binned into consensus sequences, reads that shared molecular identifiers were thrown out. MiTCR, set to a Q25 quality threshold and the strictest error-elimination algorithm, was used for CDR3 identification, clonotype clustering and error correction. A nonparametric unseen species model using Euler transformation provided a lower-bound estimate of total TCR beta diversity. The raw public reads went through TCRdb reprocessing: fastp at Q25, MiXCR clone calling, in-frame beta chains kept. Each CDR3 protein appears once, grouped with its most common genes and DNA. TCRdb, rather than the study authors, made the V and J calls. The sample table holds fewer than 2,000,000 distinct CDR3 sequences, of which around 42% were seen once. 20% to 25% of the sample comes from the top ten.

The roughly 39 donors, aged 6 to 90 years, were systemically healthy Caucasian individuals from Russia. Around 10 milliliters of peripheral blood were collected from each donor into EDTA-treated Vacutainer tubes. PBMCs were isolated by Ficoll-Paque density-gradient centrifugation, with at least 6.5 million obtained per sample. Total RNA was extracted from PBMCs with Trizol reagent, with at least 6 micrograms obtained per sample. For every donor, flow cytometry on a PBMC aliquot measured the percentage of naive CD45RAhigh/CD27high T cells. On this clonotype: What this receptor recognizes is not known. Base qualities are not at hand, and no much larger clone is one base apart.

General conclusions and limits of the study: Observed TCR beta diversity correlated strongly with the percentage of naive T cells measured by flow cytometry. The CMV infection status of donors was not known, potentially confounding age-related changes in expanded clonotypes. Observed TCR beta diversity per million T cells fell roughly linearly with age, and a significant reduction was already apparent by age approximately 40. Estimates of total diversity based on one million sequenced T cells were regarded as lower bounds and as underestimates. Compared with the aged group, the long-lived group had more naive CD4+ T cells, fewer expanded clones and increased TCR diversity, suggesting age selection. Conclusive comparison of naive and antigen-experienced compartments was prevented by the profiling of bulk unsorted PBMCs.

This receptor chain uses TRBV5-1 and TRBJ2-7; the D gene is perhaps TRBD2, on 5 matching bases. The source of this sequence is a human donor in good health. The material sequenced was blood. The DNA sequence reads TGCGCCAGCAGCACCACCGTCGGGGAGCTCTCCTACGAGCAGTACTTC. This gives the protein CASSTTVGELSYEQYF. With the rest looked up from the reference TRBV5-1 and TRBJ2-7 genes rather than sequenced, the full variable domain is KAGVTQTPRYLIKTRGQQVTLSCSPISGHRSVSWYQQTPGQGLQFLFEYFSETQRNKGNFPGRFSGRQFSNSRSEMNVSTLELGDSALYLCASSTTVGELSYEQYFGPGTRLTVT.